These T cell receptor beta chains were read from a single sample in a study of blood T cell repertoires in COVID-19. The protocol was immunoSEQ multiplex PCR, while the TCRdb copy is restricted to in-frame clones and leaves out a portion. The sample includes roughly 82,000 clones, about four fifths seen only once; the top ten take around 15%. Sequencing was carried out using peripheral blood. The receptors shown here come from a woman aged 55-69 years with acute or convalescent COVID-19. Both conserved end residues are part of each CDR3. A D gene is named only where the DNA matches it firmly. The size entry is marked missing in some rows and otherwise reads once, few, many or a size class.

>NA|TRBV4-1|TRBD2|TRBJ2-5|19
TGCGCCAGCAGCCGACCCGAAACGGAAGCGGGGGCCGCCCAAGAGACCCAGTACTTC
CASSRPETEAGAAQETQYF
>NA|TRBV7-9|TRBD2|TRBJ2-5|14
TGTGCCAGCAGCACCGTAGCGGGGCAAGAGACCCAGTACTTC
CASSTVAGQETQYF
>NA|TRBV19|NA|TRBJ1-3|17
TGTGCCAGTAGTATAGAGGGGGGGCGAGGCCCTGGAAACACCATATATTTT
CASSIEGGRGPGNTIYF
>NA|TRBV10-1|NA|TRBJ2-3|15
TGCGCCACCCTTGATTGGAGGGGAAGCACAGATACGCAGTATTTT
CATLDWRGSTDTQYF
>NA|TRBV29-1|NA|TRBJ2-6|15
TGCAGCGTTGGAACAGAGGGCTCTGGGGCCAACGTCCTGACTTTC
CSVGTEGSGANVLTF
>few|TRBV7-6|NA|TRBJ2-7|13
TGTGCCAGCAGCGCGACTAGTGTCCACGAGCAGTACTTC
CASSATSVHEQYF
>NA|TRBV7-8|TRBD2|TRBJ2-2|14
TGTGCCAGCAGCGGAGGTAGCGGGAGAGGGGAGCTGTTTTTT
CASSGGSGRGELFF
>NA|TRBV3-1/TRBV3-2|TRBD1|TRBJ2-1|14
TGTGCCAGCAGCCGACGGGACAGGGACAATGAGCAGTTCTTC
CASSRRDRDNEQFF
>NA|TRBV4-3|NA|TRBJ1-5|15
TGCGCCAGCAGCCACGGCAGGGCCCCCAATCAGCCCCAGCATTTT
CASSHGRAPNQPQHF
>NA|TRBV5-4|TRBD2|TRBJ2-7|17
TGTGCCAGCAGCCCCGGACTAGCGGGAGGGCTCTCCTACGAGCAGTACTTC
CASSPGLAGGLSYEQYF
>NA|TRBV7-2|TRBD2|TRBJ2-7|14
TGTGCCAGCAGCTTGACTAGCCGCACCTACGAGCAGTACTTC
CASSLTSRTYEQYF
>NA|TRBV2|TRBD1|TRBJ1-6|15
TGTGCCAGCAGTGGGCAGGGGGCCAATAATTCACCCCTCCACTTT
CASSGQGANNSPLHF
>NA|TRBV2|NA|TRBJ1-6|15
TGTGCCAGCTTGTTGGCAGTAAGGAGCAATTCACCCCTCCACTTT
CASLLAVRSNSPLHF
>once|TRBV7-2|NA|TRBJ2-7|15
TGTGCCAGCAGCTTCTCCTTCACTCCTTCCTACGAGCAGTACTTC
CASSFSFTPSYEQYF
>NA|TRBV4-2|NA|TRBJ2-2|16
TGTGCCAGCAGCCAACCGCGGCAGGGGTACACCGGGGAGCTGTTTTTT
CASSQPRQGYTGELFF
>NA|TRBV19|NA|TRBJ1-4|11
TGTGCCAGTAGTTTGAGTGAAAAACTGTTTTTT
CASSLSEKLFF
>NA|TRBV11-1|NA|TRBJ1-4|14
TGTGCCAGCAGCCTAGGGGAGGTGAATGAAAAACTGTTTTTT
CASSLGEVNEKLFF
>NA|TRBV5-4|TRBD2|TRBJ2-5|15
TGTGCCAGCAGCTCGGGAGGGGGGGCCGGCGAGACCCAGTACTTC
CASSSGGGAGETQYF
>NA|TRBV6-5|NA|TRBJ2-1|12
TGTGCCAGCAGTATCGGGAACAATGAGCAGTTCTTC
CASSIGNNEQFF
>NA|TRBV11-2|NA|TRBJ1-1|13
TGTGCCAGCAGCCCCGGACAGAACACTGAAGCTTTCTTT
CASSPGQNTEAFF
>once|TRBV7-9|TRBD1|TRBJ1-2|14
TGTGCCAGCAGGGAGACAGGGGGGAACTATGGCTACACCTTC
CASRETGGNYGYTF
>NA|TRBV23-1|NA|TRBJ1-6|20
TGCGCCAGCAGTCAGACTGTACAGGAACCGAGGTCCCGCTCTAATTCACCCCTCCACTTT
CASSQTVQEPRSRSNSPLHF
>few|TRBV29-1|NA|TRBJ1-2|16
TGCAGCGTTCGTTGGTCAGGCCAATGGTATAACTATGGCTACACCTTC
CSVRWSGQWYNYGYTF
>NA|TRBV7-6|TRBD2|TRBJ2-3|17
TGTGCCAGCAGCTTCGCCGGGACTAGCGGGGGCACAGATACGCAGTATTTT
CASSFAGTSGGTDTQYF
>NA|TRBV19|TRBD1|TRBJ1-5|15
TGTGCCAGTAGTGGACAGGGGAGCTCCAATCAGCCCCAGCATTTT
CASSGQGSSNQPQHF
>NA|TRBV19|NA|TRBJ2-1|15
TGTGCCAGTCGGCTGGGGGCGCCTAAATACAATGAGCAGTTCTTC
CASRLGAPKYNEQFF
>NA|TRBV7-9|NA|TRBJ2-7|14
TGTGCCAGCAGCGGTAACAGGGCAGAGGACGAGCAGTACTTC
CASSGNRAEDEQYF
>NA|TRBV5-8|TRBD2|TRBJ2-1|17
TGTGCCAGCAGCACCGGGACTAGCGGGAGCTCCTACAATGAGCAGTTCTTC
CASSTGTSGSSYNEQFF
>NA|TRBV12-3/TRBV12-4|NA|TRBJ1-1|13
TGTGCCAGCAGCTATACAGCCGGCACTGAAGCTTTCTTT
CASSYTAGTEAFF
>once|TRBV4-3|NA|TRBJ1-2|13
TGCGCCAGCAGCCTGACAGCTTCCTATGGCTACACCTTC
CASSLTASYGYTF
>NA|TRBV20-1|NA|TRBJ1-1|10
TGCAGTGCTTCTGACAGGGAAGCTTTCTTT
CSASDREAFF
>NA|TRBV6-6|TRBD1|TRBJ1-5|14
TGTGCCAGCAGTTTGGGACAGTTCAATCAGCCCCAGCATTTT
CASSLGQFNQPQHF
>NA|TRBV10-1|NA|TRBJ1-3|17
TGCGCCAGTAAACCTAAAGACAGGTCCTCCTCTGGAAACACCATATATTTT
CASKPKDRSSSGNTIYF